Listed below are T cell receptor beta chains from one sample, sequenced in a study of CD8 T cells in Susac syndrome. TCRdb reanalysed the immunoSEQ multiplex PCR reads using MiXCR and keeps one entry per CDR3 protein. Here the sample spans around 190,000 distinct CDR3 sequences, approximately 94% being singletons. Sequencing used CD4+ T cells from PBMCs. The source is a human donor in good health. The CDR3 runs from the conserved cysteine through the conserved F or W. D genes are given only for firm matches. Where a row states a size, it is once, few, many or the class of an expanded clone; other rows omit it.

D gene	clone size	V gene	J gene	CDR3 length	CDR3 DNA	CDR3 protein
NA	NA	TRBV7-3	TRBJ2-3	13	TGTGCCAGCAGTCGGGACGGCACAGATACGCAGTATTTT	CASSRDGTDTQYF
TRBD2	once	TRBV9	TRBJ2-3	15	TGTGCCAGCAGCCTAATAGCGGGAGGATTAGATACGCAGTATTTT	CASSLIAGGLDTQYF
NA	NA	TRBV7-9	TRBJ2-7	14	TGTGCCAGCAGCTTAGCCAGACCCAAGGACGAGCAGTACTTC	CASSLARPKDEQYF
NA	NA	TRBV29-1	TRBJ1-1	11	TGCAGCGTTCTGCCGGGGGCTGAAGCTTTCTTT	CSVLPGAEAFF
NA	once	TRBV12-3/TRBV12-4	TRBJ1-1	20	TGTGCCAGCAGTTTAGCAAGAAAAATAGACGGACAGCTCATGAACACTGAAGCTTTCTTT	CASSLARKIDGQLMNTEAFF
NA	few	TRBV28	TRBJ2-4	14	TGTGCCAGCAGTTTAGGGGGCGCCAAAAACATTCAGTACTTC	CASSLGGAKNIQYF
NA	NA	TRBV14	TRBJ1-1	12	TGTGCCAGCAGCCCGACGAGGGGTTTGACTTTCTTT	CASSPTRGLTFF
TRBD1	NA	TRBV29-1	TRBJ2-5	14	TGCAGCGTTGAGTTCACAGGGGCAGGAGAGACCCAGTACTTC	CSVEFTGAGETQYF
TRBD2	NA	TRBV6-2/TRBV6-3	TRBJ2-3	15	TGTGCCAGCAGTTACAGAGCGGGAGCCGCAGATACGCAGTATTTT	CASSYRAGAADTQYF
TRBD2	NA	TRBV6-1	TRBJ2-4	12	TGTGCCAGCAGTGCTAGCGGGGACCCCCGGTACTTC	CASSASGDPRYF
NA	NA	TRBV20-1	TRBJ1-2	13	TGCAGTGCTAAGGCGGGTCGGGTCTATGGCTACACCTTC	CSAKAGRVYGYTF
TRBD1	once	TRBV20-1	TRBJ2-2	16	TGCAGTGCTAGAGAGGGCAGGGGGCTTGACACCGGGGAGCTGTTTTTT	CSAREGRGLDTGELFF
TRBD2	NA	TRBV29-1	TRBJ2-3	12	TGCAGCGTCCGACTAGCGGCAGATACGCAGTATTTT	CSVRLAADTQYF
TRBD1	NA	TRBV7-2	TRBJ1-2	14	TGTGCCAGCAGCGGTCGGACAGGGTTCAATGGCTACACCTTC	CASSGRTGFNGYTF
TRBD1	once	TRBV20-1	TRBJ1-2	15	TGCAGTGCTTTAACGATCGACAGGGGTGACTATGGCTACACCTTC	CSALTIDRGDYGYTF
TRBD1	NA	TRBV20-1	TRBJ1-1	14	TGCAGTGCCCCAGGGGGCGGGATGAACACTGAAGCTTTCTTT	CSAPGGGMNTEAFF
NA	NA	TRBV7-2	TRBJ2-4	13	TGTGCCAGCAGGACGTTTTTCCTATGCATTCAGTACTTC	CASRTFFLCIQYF
TRBD1	NA	TRBV28	TRBJ2-5	12	TGTGCCAGCAATCAGGGGGAAGAGACCCAGTACTTC	CASNQGEETQYF
TRBD1	NA	TRBV5-1	TRBJ2-3	15	TGCGCCAGCAGCTTGGAGGACAGGGAGACAGATACGCAGTATTTT	CASSLEDRETDTQYF
NA	NA	TRBV3-1	TRBJ1-2	13	TGTGCCAGCAGCCAATCCCTGCTTTATGGCTACACCTTC	CASSQSLLYGYTF
TRBD1	NA	TRBV27	TRBJ1-1	14	TGTGCCAGCAGACCTGGACAGGGGGCCACTGAAGCTTTCTTT	CASRPGQGATEAFF
TRBD2	few	TRBV7-2	TRBJ2-7	14	TGTGCCAGCAGCTTTGGCGGGAGCCTTAACGAGCAGTACTTC	CASSFGGSLNEQYF
NA	NA	TRBV19	TRBJ2-3	15	TGTGCCAGTAGTATCGGAGGGGGCCGGACAGATACGCAGTATTTT	CASSIGGGRTDTQYF
TRBD2	NA	TRBV14	TRBJ2-7	17	TGTGCCAGCAGCCACCTTACGACCCAGCGGGAGCCCTACGAGCAGTACTTC	CASSHLTTQREPYEQYF
TRBD1	NA	TRBV20-1	TRBJ2-3	15	TGCAGTGCACCGCTGGGACAGGCCGCCACAGATACGCAGTATTTT	CSAPLGQAATDTQYF
NA	NA	TRBV20-1	TRBJ1-3	14	TGCAGTGCACAGGCTTCGCTCTCTGGAAACACCATATATTTT	CSAQASLSGNTIYF
TRBD2	NA	TRBV7-2	TRBJ2-7	15	TGTGCCAGCAGCTTTTCTAGCGGGAGTGGGTACGAGCAGTACTTC	CASSFSSGSGYEQYF
NA	NA	TRBV29-1	TRBJ2-3	16	TGCAGCGTTGTAGGGGTAGCGGATTCTAGCACAGATACGCAGTATTTT	CSVVGVADSSTDTQYF
NA	NA	TRBV7-2	TRBJ1-2	14	TGTGCCAGCAGCGCACTTATAGGGGTCTATGGCTACACCTTC	CASSALIGVYGYTF
TRBD1	NA	TRBV29-1	TRBJ2-2	14	TGCAGCGTTGCCGCTGGGACAGCCGCCGGGGAGCTGTTTTTT	CSVAAGTAAGELFF
NA	NA	TRBV15	TRBJ2-3	13	TGTGCCACCAGGCCGGCAGGTCGGGATACGCAGTATTTT	CATRPAGRDTQYF
NA	NA	TRBV20-1	TRBJ2-3	14	TGCAGTGCTAGATTCGGGGGTAGCACAGATACGCAGTATTTT	CSARFGGSTDTQYF
NA	NA	TRBV28	TRBJ2-5	14	TGTGCCAGCAGTTTACGGCGGGGCCAAGAGACCCAGTACTTC	CASSLRRGQETQYF
TRBD2	NA	TRBV27	TRBJ2-1	15	TGTGCCAGCAGCCGAGGACTAGCGGGAGTGGGTGAGCAGTTCTTC	CASSRGLAGVGEQFF
NA	NA	TRBV11-2	TRBJ2-2	16	TGTGCCAGCAGCAAACTAGGGGCAGGGAACACCGGGGAGCTGTTTTTT	CASSKLGAGNTGELFF
NA	few	TRBV4-3	TRBJ2-5	12	TGTGCCAGCAGCCAAGATCGCGAGACCCAGTACTTC	CASSQDRETQYF
NA	NA	TRBV18	TRBJ2-5	14	TGTGCCAGCTCACCACCGAGCGGACAAGAGACCCAGTACTTC	CASSPPSGQETQYF
NA	NA	TRBV15	TRBJ2-5	18	TGTGCCACCAGCAGAGTTCGACTTGGCATCGCCGCCAAGAGAAACCAGTACTTC	CATSRVRLGIAAKRNQYF
TRBD2	NA	TRBV7-9	TRBJ2-7	16	TGTGCCAGCAGCCTTTGGGGGCTAGCGGGAGAGTACGAGCAGTACTTC	CASSLWGLAGEYEQYF
NA	NA	TRBV2	TRBJ2-5	15	TGTGCCAGCACCGGGGGGCGTTCATTCCAAGAGACCCAGTACTTC	CASTGGRSFQETQYF
TRBD1	NA	TRBV5-4	TRBJ2-5	15	TGTGCCAGCACCCCGGATCCGGGACAGGGCCAGACCCAGTACTTC	CASTPDPGQGQTQYF
NA	NA	TRBV20-1	TRBJ2-7	13	TGCAGTGCTTCCGGGGCAAGCTTTAGCGAGCAGTACTTC	CSASGASFSEQYF
TRBD1	NA	TRBV6-2/TRBV6-3	TRBJ2-7	12	TGTGCCAGCGGAACAGGGGTACTCGAGCAGTACTTC	CASGTGVLEQYF
NA	NA	TRBV30	TRBJ2-3	13	TGTGCCTGGAGCAGACAGGCCACAGATACGCAGTATTTT	CAWSRQATDTQYF
TRBD1	NA	TRBV29-1	TRBJ1-2	13	TGCAGCGCCAACCGCGAGGGGGCAAGGGGCTACACCTTC	CSANREGARGYTF
NA	once	TRBV24-1	TRBJ1-5	13	TGTGCCACCAGTGAACACGGCAATCAGCCCCAGCATTTT	CATSEHGNQPQHF
TRBD2	NA	TRBV2	TRBJ2-1	15	TGTGCCAGCAGTCTCTTAGCGGGCGTCCCCAATGAGCAGTTCTTC	CASSLLAGVPNEQFF
NA	NA	TRBV29-1	TRBJ1-5	13	TGCAGCGTTGGGGGGGGCCTAAATCAGCCCCAGCATTTT	CSVGGGLNQPQHF
TRBD2	NA	TRBV5-1	TRBJ2-1	13	TGCGCCAGCAGCGATAGCGGGAACTATGAGCAGTTCTTC	CASSDSGNYEQFF